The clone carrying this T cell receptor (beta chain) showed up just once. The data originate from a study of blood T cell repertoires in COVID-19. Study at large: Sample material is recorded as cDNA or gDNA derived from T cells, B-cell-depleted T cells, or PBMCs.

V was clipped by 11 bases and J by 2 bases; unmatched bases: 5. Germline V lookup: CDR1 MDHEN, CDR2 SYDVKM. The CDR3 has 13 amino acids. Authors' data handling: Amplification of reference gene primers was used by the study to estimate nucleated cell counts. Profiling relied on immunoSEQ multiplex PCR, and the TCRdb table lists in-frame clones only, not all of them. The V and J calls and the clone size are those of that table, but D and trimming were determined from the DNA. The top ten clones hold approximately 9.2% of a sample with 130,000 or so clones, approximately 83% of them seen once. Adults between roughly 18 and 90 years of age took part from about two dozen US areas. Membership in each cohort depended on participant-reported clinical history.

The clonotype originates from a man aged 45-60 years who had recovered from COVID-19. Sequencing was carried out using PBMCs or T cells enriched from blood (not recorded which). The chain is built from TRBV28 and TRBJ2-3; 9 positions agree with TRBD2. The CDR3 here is CAGAGGDTDTQYF. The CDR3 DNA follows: TGTGCCGGAGCGGGGGGAGACACAGATACGCAGTATTTT.